This T cell receptor (beta chain) was sequenced for a study of blood T cell repertoires in COVID-19. Study details: Nucleic acid was either cDNA or gDNA, and it came from T cells, B-cell-depleted T cells, or PBMCs.

The table came from immunoSEQ multiplex PCR; TCRdb's copy has only in-frame clones and leaves some out. This table has about 270,000 clones, approximately 85% appearing once. Sequencing was carried out using PBMCs or T cells enriched from blood (not recorded which). The sequence derives from a young woman who had recovered from COVID-19.

CDR3 protein: CASSLDFRVPPNEQFF. The DNA for the CDR3 is TGTGCCAGCAGTTTAGACTTTAGAGTCCCGCCCAATGAGCAGTTCTTC. The gene calls are TRBV28 and TRBJ2-1; D remains unclear. The CDR3 has 16 amino acids. The V gene lost 2 bases and the J gene lost 6 bases, with 17 bases spanning the gap. CDR1 is MDHEN, CDR2 SYDVKM, per germline.